This T cell receptor beta chain was sequenced during a study of T cell changes during pregnancy in multiple sclerosis. This clone was found once. There are 14 residues in the CDR3. Germline V gene lookup returns CDR1 GTSNPN and CDR2 SVGIG (reference sequence). V lost 4 bases to trimming and J lost 3 bases, with 16 bases between them. Here immunoSEQ multiplex PCR was the method, and the copy in TCRdb shows in-frame clones only, minus some. The data hold tens of thousands of clones, with approximately 92% observed a single time. V is TRBV30 and J is TRBJ2-7; D perhaps matches TRBD1 (6 bases). The specimen comprised peripheral blood, sampled before pregnancy. The clonotype originates from a female donor with multiple sclerosis, enrolled in a pregnancy study. CDR3 residues: CAWKQGADNYEQYF. Written as DNA, the CDR3 is TGTGCCTGGAAACAGGGAGCTGACAACTACGAGCAGTACTTC.